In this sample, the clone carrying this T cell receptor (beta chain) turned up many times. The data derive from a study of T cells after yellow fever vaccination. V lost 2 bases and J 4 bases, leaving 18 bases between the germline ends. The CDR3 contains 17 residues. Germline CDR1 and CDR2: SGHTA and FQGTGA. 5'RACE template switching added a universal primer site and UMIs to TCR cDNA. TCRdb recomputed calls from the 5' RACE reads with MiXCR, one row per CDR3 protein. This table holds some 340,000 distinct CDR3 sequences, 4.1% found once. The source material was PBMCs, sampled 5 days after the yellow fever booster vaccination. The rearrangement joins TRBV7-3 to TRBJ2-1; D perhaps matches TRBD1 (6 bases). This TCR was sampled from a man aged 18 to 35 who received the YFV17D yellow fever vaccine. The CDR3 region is CASSLSSSGVGYNEQFF. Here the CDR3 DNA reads TGTGCCAGCAGCTTATCTTCCTCAGGGGTGGGGTACAATGAGCAGTTCTTC. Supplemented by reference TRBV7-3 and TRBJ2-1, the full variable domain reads GAGVSQTPSNKVTEKGKYVELRCDPISGHTALYWYRQSLGQGPEFLIYFQGTGAADDSGLPNDRFFAVRPEGSVSTLKIQRTERGDSAVYLCASSLSSSGVGYNEQFFGPGTRLTVL.